This TCR beta chain was identified in a study of blood T cell repertoires in COVID-19. Study-wide background: COVID-19 samples from acute and convalescent phases originated in the United States, Italy and Spain. PBMCs, B-cell-depleted T cells, or T cells were the source of the cDNA or gDNA that made up the material.

In the original analysis: Amplification of reference gene primers provided the estimated nucleated cell counts. This table comes from immunoSEQ multiplex PCR, and its TCRdb copy is limited to in-frame clones, with some not included. V, J and clone size reflect that table, while D and trimming were determined from the DNA. The table includes 270,000 or so clones, 83% detected once. Germline V CDR1 and CDR2: MDHEN, SYDVKM. Trimming removed 2 bases from V and 0 bases from J; junction bases left unmatched: 6. The CDR3 loop spans 17 amino acids. The sample was peripheral blood. This clonotype originated in a woman aged 50 to 60 who had recovered from COVID-19. The chain employs TRBV28 and TRBJ1-5, with TRBD1 matching over 8 bases. The CDR3 sequence is CASSLGQGADSNQPQHF. In nucleotides, the CDR3 is TGTGCCAGCAGTTTAGGTCAGGGGGCGGATAGCAATCAGCCCCAGCATTTT.